The 32 T cell receptor beta chains below were found in one sample sequenced in a study of blood T cell repertoires in COVID-19. Profiling relied on immunoSEQ multiplex PCR, and the TCRdb table lists in-frame clones only, not all of them. The top ten clones hold about 40% of a sample with over 120,000 clones, around 82% of them seen once. The material sequenced was peripheral blood. The source of these receptors is a human donor in a cohort sampled during active COVID-19.

The chain is built from TRBV19 and TRBJ2-1; the D gene is possibly TRBD2 (6 bases). In germline, CDR1 is LNHDA, CDR2 SQIVND (reference sequence). Trimming cost V 1 base and J 10 bases, with 17 bases left between them. The CDR3 loop spans 15 amino acids. The CDR3 region has the DNA TGTGCCAGTAGTATAGGGCGCGGGATGGAACACGAGCAGTTCTTC. Amino acids: CASSIGRGMEHEQFF.

This chain joins TRBV7-9 and TRBJ2-1, with TRBD2 matching over 10 bases. The CDR3 is 14 amino acids. Trimming removed 6 bases from V and 5 bases from J; junction bases left unmatched: 4. The germline gives CDR1 SEHNR, CDR2 FQNEAQ (reference sequence). The CDR3 DNA follows: TGTGCCAGCAGACCCCTAGCGGGGGACAATGAGCAGTTCTTC. It yields the protein CASRPLAGDNEQFF. Combining the CDR3 with reference TRBV7-9 and TRBJ2-1 gives the whole variable domain DTGVSQNPRHKITKRGQNVTFRCDPISEHNRLYWYRQTLGQGPEFLTYFQNEAQLEKSRLLSDRFSAERPKGSFSTLEIQRTEQGDSAMYLCASRPLAGDNEQFFGPGTRLTVL.

The J gene is TRBJ2-5, the V gene TRBV29-1; D is unresolved. The ends were cut back, 2 bases at V and 5 bases at J, with 9 bases in the middle. The germline V gene has CDR1 SQVTM and CDR2 ANQGSEA. The CDR3 runs 12 residues. The CDR3 coding sequence is TGCAGCGTTGAATTTATTTCGGAGACCCAGTACTTC. Translating gives CSVEFISETQYF.

The chain combines TRBV7-8 with TRBJ1-1; maybe TRBD1 (5 bases). The V gene lost 5 bases and the J gene lost 5 bases, with 9 bases spanning the gap. This CDR3 has 12 amino acids. The germline V gene has CDR1 SGHVS and CDR2 FQNEAQ. CDR3 in amino acids: CASSLRGTEAFF. CDR3 DNA sequence: TGTGCCAGCAGCCTCCGGGGGACTGAAGCTTTCTTT.

The CDR3 here is CASSQEAGTRTDTQYF. The CDR3 DNA reads TGTGCCAGCAGCCAAGAGGCGGGGACCCGCACAGATACGCAGTATTTT. This chain joins TRBV3-1 (or the pseudogene TRBV3-2) and TRBJ2-3; D is possibly TRBD2 (6 bases). This CDR3 is built from 16 residues. Germline CDR1 LGHDT, CDR2 YNNKEL (reference sequence). V was shortened by 0 bases and J by 1 base, with 11 bases between the two germline ends.

The rearrangement uses TRBV19 and TRBJ2-7; 8 bases line up with TRBD1. The germline V gene has CDR1 LNHDA and CDR2 SQIVND (reference sequence). The CDR3 sequence is 16 residues long. Trimming cost V 5 bases and J 4 bases; bases outside gene matches: 13. Here the CDR3 reads CASSPPRTGKTYEQYF. The CDR3 nucleotides are TGTGCCAGTAGTCCACCCCGGACAGGGAAAACGTACGAGCAGTACTTC.

The chain is built from TRBV15 and TRBJ1-2, with D maybe TRBD1 (5 bases). V was clipped by 0 bases and J by 8 bases, with 16 bases between them. The germline CDR1 and CDR2 sequences are LNHNV and YYDKDF (reference sequence). This CDR3 region has 15 residues. The CDR3 region has the DNA TGTGCCACCAGCAGAGATTCCGGCAGGGTCGGCGGCTACACCTTC. Protein product: CATSRDSGRVGGYTF.

The chain links TRBV7-9 to TRBJ1-2, with TRBD1 matching 9 bases. After removal of 5 bases from V and 8 bases from J, the junction contained 15 bases not matched to a gene. Per germline, CDR1 SEHNR and CDR2 FQNEAQ (reference sequence). CDR3 length equals 16 residues. The CDR3, as DNA: TGTGCCAGCAGCGTCCTTACTCCCGGGACAGGGTCCGGCTACACCTTC. It yields the protein CASSVLTPGTGSGYTF.

The J gene is TRBJ1-1, the V gene TRBV5-6; D possibly corresponds to TRBD1 (6 bases). Trimming shortened V by 4 bases and J by 1 base, and 20 bases separated the two germline ends. The CDR3 runs to 17 residues. Germline V gene lookup returns CDR1 SGHDT and CDR2 YYEEEE. In DNA form, the CDR3 reads TGTGCCAGCAGCGGGGACACCAAGTATGACCAGAACACTGAAGCTTTCTTT. It yields the protein CASSGDTKYDQNTEAFF.

This rearrangement joins TRBV11-3 to TRBJ1-1; D remains unclear. Germline CDR1 and CDR2: SGHNT and YENEEA. This CDR3 region has 14 residues. The germline V and J ends were trimmed by 4 bases and 4 bases, with 13 bases remaining between them. CDR3 coding DNA: TGTGCCAGCAGCTCGTCAACAGTGGGCACTGAAGCTTTCTTT. Amino acid sequence: CASSSSTVGTEAFF.

This chain links TRBV5-1 with TRBJ1-6; D not resolved. CDR3 length equals 15 residues. V lost 0 bases to trimming and J lost 6 bases, with 10 bases between them. The germline V gene encodes CDR1 SGHRS and CDR2 YFSETQ. The DNA of the CDR3 is TGCGCCAGCAGCTTGGACGGGGTAGGTAATTCACCCCTCCACTTT. This codes for CASSLDGVGNSPLHF.

The chain joins TRBV19 to TRBJ2-2; 8 bases agree with TRBD1. V lost 4 bases and J lost 4; bases outside the gene matches: 8. Germline V gives CDR1 LNHDA, CDR2 SQIVND (reference sequence). This CDR3 has 16 residues. CDR3 coding DNA: TGTGCCAGTAGTACAACATCCGACAGGGGCACCGGGGAGCTGTTTTTT. Encoded protein: CASSTTSDRGTGELFF.

The J gene is TRBJ2-3, the V gene TRBV2, with D unclear. CDR1 is SNHLY, CDR2 FYNNEI, per germline. The CDR3 has 14 residues. V dropped 6 bases and J dropped 4 bases, with 14 bases sitting between them. CDR3 in amino acids: CASSPLVVSDTQYF. The CDR3 DNA reads as TGTGCCAGCAGCCCTCTAGTTGTGTCAGATACGCAGTATTTT.

The chain carries TRBV21-1 and TRBJ2-1; no check of the table's D call, TRBD1, against the DNA was made. TRBV21-1 is deemed a pseudogene. The CDR3 contains 16 residues. The CDR3 loop reads CASSRYPGQRYNEQFF. CDR3 nucleotides: TGTGCCAGCAGCAGATATCCGGGACAAAGGTACAATGAGCAGTTCTTC.

The V call is TRBV24-1, the J call TRBJ2-3, with unresolved D. The germline V and J ends were trimmed by 4 bases and 2 bases, with 15 bases remaining between them. This CDR3 has 16 residues. Germline V gene lookup returns CDR1 KGHDR and CDR2 SFDVKD. CDR3 sequence: CATSDFRVGVTDTQYF. In nucleotides, the CDR3 is TGTGCCACCAGTGACTTCCGGGTCGGAGTCACAGATACGCAGTATTTT.

The sample holds a few counts of this clone. The chain employs TRBV18 and TRBJ1-1; tentative D call: TRBD1 (6 bases). CDR3 length: 14 amino acids. The germline V gene encodes CDR1 KGHSH and CDR2 LQKENI. The ends were cut back, 3 bases at V and 0 bases at J, with 8 bases in the middle. The CDR3 sequence: CASSPGTLNTEAFF. Here the CDR3 DNA reads TGTGCCAGCTCACCCGGGACACTGAACACTGAAGCTTTCTTT.

The chain recombines TRBV12-3 or TRBV12-4 with TRBJ1-1; D gene uncertain. The CDR3 is 13 residues long. The V end was cut by 3 bases, the J end by 11 bases, with 16 bases between. The CDR3 DNA follows: TGTGCCAGCAGTTTCCCCCTTGACTCCGGGGCTTTCTTT. Protein sequence: CASSFPLDSGAFF.

The genes are TRBV7-3 and TRBJ2-3; the match to TRBD2 covers 10 bases. The trim removed 5 bases at V and 4 bases at J, leaving 3 bases unmatched. Germline V gene lookup returns CDR1 SGHTA and CDR2 FQGTGA. The CDR3 extends over 14 amino acids. This chain's CDR3 is CASSPSGSSDTQYF. The CDR3 region has the DNA TGTGCCAGCAGCCCTAGCGGGAGCTCAGATACGCAGTATTTT.

The rearrangement links TRBV7-9 to TRBJ1-2, with 9 nucleotides matching TRBD1. This CDR3 has 15 amino acids. With V trimmed by 0 bases and J by 6 bases, 5 bases remained unmatched. Germline values: CDR1 SEHNR, CDR2 FQNEAQ (reference sequence). The CDR3 nucleotides read TGTGCCAGCAGCTTAGCCCGAACAGGGGGCGATGGCTACACCTTC. It encodes CASSLARTGGDGYTF.

This chain uses TRBV19 with TRBJ1-5, with a tentative D call TRBD1 (6 bases). Per the germline V gene, CDR1 is LNHDA and CDR2 is SQIVND (reference sequence). CDR3 size: 12 residues. Trimming removed 4 bases from V and 5 bases from J, with 6 bases in between. CDR3 nucleotide sequence: TGTGCCAGTAGTAACAGGGATCAGCCCCAGCATTTT. Protein: CASSNRDQPQHF. Variable domain in full (rest from reference TRBV19 and TRBJ1-5): DGGITQSPKYLFRKEGQNVTLSCEQNLNHDAMYWYRQDPGQGLRLIYYSQIVNDFQKGDIAEGYSVSREKKESFPLTVTSAQKNPTAFYLCASSNRDQPQHFGDGTRLSIL.

This chain uses TRBV7-3 with TRBJ2-1; 11 bases line up with TRBD2. This CDR3 has 15 amino acids. V shed 4 bases and J 5 bases; nucleotides not matched to a gene: 4. Germline-derived CDR1 and CDR2 are SGHTA and FQGTGA. The CDR3: CASSYSGGAHNEQFF. In nucleotides, the CDR3 is TGTGCCAGCAGCTATAGCGGGGGGGCCCACAATGAGCAGTTCTTC. Filled out from reference TRBV7-3 and TRBJ2-1, the complete variable domain reads GAGVSQTPSNKVTEKGKYVELRCDPISGHTALYWYRQSLGQGPEFLIYFQGTGAADDSGLPNDRFFAVRPEGSVSTLKIQRTERGDSAVYLCASSYSGGAHNEQFFGPGTRLTVL.

The chain couples TRBV5-5 to TRBJ2-5; D may be TRBD1 (5 bases). Germline V gives CDR1 SGHKS, CDR2 YYEKEE (reference sequence). The CDR3 has 14 residues. Trimming cost V 4 bases and J 7 bases, with 17 bases left between them. CDR3 sequence reads: CASSIYSGAGTQYF. For the CDR3, the DNA is TGTGCCAGCAGCATCTATAGTGGGGCAGGGACCCAGTACTTC. Full variable domain (outside the CDR3, taken from reference TRBV5-5 and TRBJ2-5): DAGVTQSPTHLIKTRGQQVTLRCSPISGHKSVSWYQQVLGQGPQFIFQYYEKEERGRGNFPDRFSARQFPNYSSELNVNALLLGDSALYLCASSIYSGAGTQYFGPGTRLLVL.

There are a few counts of this clone. The chain joins TRBV29-1 to TRBJ2-1; 11 bases line up with TRBD2. This CDR3 has 14 amino acids. The germline gives CDR1 SQVTM, CDR2 ANQGSEA. J lost 7 bases, V lost 6 bases, and 8 bases had no gene match. This chain's CDR3 is CSVGTSGPRNEQFF. For the CDR3, the DNA is TGCAGCGTCGGGACTAGCGGACCACGGAATGAGCAGTTCTTC.

The J gene is TRBJ2-2, the V gene TRBV19; 7 nucleotides line up with TRBD1. Trimming cost V 8 bases and J 0 bases; bases outside gene matches: 3. Germline V gene sequence: CDR1 LNHDA, CDR2 SQIVND (reference sequence). The CDR3 is 14 amino acids. The CDR3 here is CASVGTANTGELFF. The CDR3 region has the DNA TGTGCCAGTGTCGGGACAGCGAACACCGGGGAGCTGTTTTTT.

The chain combines TRBV7-8 with TRBJ2-7; D gene uncertain. The CDR3 has 12 residues. V lost 5 bases and J lost 4, with 9 bases in between. CDR1 is SGHVS, CDR2 FQNEAQ, per germline. The CDR3 here is CASSPSGYEQYF. CDR3 in DNA: TGTGCCAGCAGCCCTAGTGGTTACGAGCAGTACTTC.

Comment on this clone: This CDR3 is also generated by other DNA sequences in the sample. V and J are TRBV7-2 and TRBJ1-3; D is ambiguous. With 1 base removed from V and 0 bases from J, the gap between germline ends came to 7 bases. Germline values: CDR1 SGHTA, CDR2 FQGNSA. The CDR3 extends over 15 amino acids. CDR3 bases: TGTGCCAGCAGCTTAGGACACTCCTCTGGAAACACCATATATTTT. Residues: CASSLGHSSGNTIYF.

Concerning this clone itself: The same CDR3 arises from other DNA sequences in this sample as well. The chain carries TRBV19 and TRBJ2-5, with D perhaps TRBD1 (5 bases). V lost 4 bases and J lost 1, with 7 bases in between. Germline assignment: CDR1 LNHDA and CDR2 SQIVND (reference sequence). The CDR3 totals 13 residues. CDR3 residues: CASSKGLQETQYF. CDR3 nucleotide sequence: TGTGCCAGTAGTAAGGGGCTCCAAGAGACCCAGTACTTC.

V is TRBV9 and J is TRBJ1-2; 7 bases are a match to TRBD1. The CDR3 is made up of 14 amino acids. With 4 bases clipped from V and 4 bases from J, the junction kept 7 bases outside the gene matches. Germline V gene data show CDR1 as SGDLS and CDR2 as YYNGEE. CDR3 DNA: TGTGCCAGCAGCCCAAGGGACAGAATCTATGGCTACACCTTC. It yields the protein CASSPRDRIYGYTF.

Written as DNA, the CDR3 is TGTGCCAGCAGTACAGGGGGCTATAATTCACCCCTCCACTTT. Translation gives CASSTGGYNSPLHF. The genes are TRBV13 and TRBJ1-6; 8 nucleotides line up with TRBD1. The ends lost 6 bases at V and 3 bases at J; junction bases unmatched: 1. This CDR3 region has 14 residues. The germline CDR1 and CDR2 sequences are PRHDT and FYEKMQ (reference sequence).

This rearrangement joins TRBV7-9 to TRBJ2-1; tentatively, D is TRBD1 (5 bases). The CDR3 totals 17 residues. Germline CDR1 and CDR2: SEHNR and FQNEAQ (reference sequence). The ends were cut back, 1 base at V and 7 bases at J, with 20 bases in the middle. The CDR3 DNA follows: TGTGCCAGCAGCTTAGGTGGCCGGTACGGAAGGACAAATGAGCAGTTCTTC. Amino acids: CASSLGGRYGRTNEQFF.

The rearrangement links TRBV7-9 to TRBJ1-2; 7 bases are shared with TRBD1. V lost 3 bases to trimming and J lost 13 bases; unmatched junction nucleotides: 11. Germline V gene lookup returns CDR1 SEHNR and CDR2 FQNEAQ (reference sequence). The CDR3 has 13 residues. Written as DNA, the CDR3 is TGTGCCAGCAGCTTTGGGACAGCCCGTTTCTTCACCTTC. Amino acids: CASSFGTARFFTF.

The chain has TRBV5-1 and TRBJ2-5; the match to TRBD2 covers 8 bases. The V and J ends lost 7 bases and 2 bases, in that order; junction bases with no gene match: 4. This CDR3 region has 13 residues. Germline assignment: CDR1 SGHRS and CDR2 YFSETQ. DNA of the CDR3: TGCGCCAGCCAGAGCGGGGGACAAGAGACCCAGTACTTC. Protein product: CASQSGGQETQYF.